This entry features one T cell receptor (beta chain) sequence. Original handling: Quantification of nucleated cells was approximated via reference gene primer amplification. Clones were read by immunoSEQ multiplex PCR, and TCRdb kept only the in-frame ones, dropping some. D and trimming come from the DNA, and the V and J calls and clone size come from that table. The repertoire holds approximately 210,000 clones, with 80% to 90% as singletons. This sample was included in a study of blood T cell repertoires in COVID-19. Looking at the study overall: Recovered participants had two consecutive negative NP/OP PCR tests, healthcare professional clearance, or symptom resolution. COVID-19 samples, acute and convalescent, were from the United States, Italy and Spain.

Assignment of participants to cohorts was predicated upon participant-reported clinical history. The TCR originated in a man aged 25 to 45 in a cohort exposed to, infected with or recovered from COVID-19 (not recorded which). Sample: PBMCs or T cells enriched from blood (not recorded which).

The CDR3: CASSSHDRGSEQFF. The CDR3 region has the DNA TGTGCCAGCAGCTCACACGACAGGGGGAGTGAGCAGTTCTTC. The rearrangement joins TRBV7-2 to TRBJ2-1; the match to TRBD1 covers 9 bases. This CDR3 is 14 amino acids long. Germline V gives CDR1 SGHTA, CDR2 FQGNSA. Trimming at V came to 4 bases and at J to 9 bases, leaving 7 bases not matched to a gene.